This T cell receptor (beta chain) is from a study of blood T cell repertoires in COVID-19. Study-level background: Sites in the United States, Italy and Spain provided acute and convalescent COVID-19 samples.

Those enrolled in Seattle joined during active infection and were followed longitudinally afterward. Sequencing was performed with immunoSEQ multiplex PCR; in TCRdb, only in-frame clones are kept and a portion is missing. This sample has some 220,000 clones, with 70% to 90% found just once. Sequenced material: peripheral blood. This clonotype was sampled from a woman aged 65 to 85 with COVID-19, enrolled during active disease.

The CDR3 here is CASSESPSGTHPYEQYF. The DNA for the CDR3 is TGCGCCAGCAGTGAGTCACCTAGCGGGACCCACCCCTACGAGCAGTACTTC. This rearrangement joins TRBV10-1 to TRBJ2-7; TRBD2 aligns across 9 bases. The V gene end was trimmed by 0 bases and the J gene end by 2 bases; junction bases not matched to a gene: 8. CDR1 WNHNN and CDR2 SYGVQD come from the germline V gene (reference sequence). The CDR3 runs 17 residues.